This T cell receptor (beta chain) derives from a study of cytomegalovirus exposure and HLA in healthy donors. Overall study context: A subsequent analysis stated that the 90 to 150 validation repertoires were run on the same platform as the 600 to 750 first-cohort repertoires.

The CDR3 has 16 amino acids. Germline V gives CDR1 MNHNY, CDR2 SVGAGI (reference sequence). The V gene end was trimmed by 6 bases and the J gene end by 6 bases; junction bases not matched to a gene: 11. Study-wide points: CMV antigen specificity was confirmed in vitro for three CMV-associated chains. Subsequent analysis revealed that first-cohort TCR clusters tended to co-occur in the approximately 120 validation repertoires. The study put 150 to 200 TCR beta chains on its list as cytomegalovirus-associated.

The repertoire was sequenced with immunoSEQ multiplex PCR; TCRdb's copy has only in-frame clones and lacks some. This repertoire shows 100,000 to 150,000 clones, roughly nine tenths found once; its top ten account for over 3%. About this clone: Its target is unknown.

The sample comprised PBMCs. The chain has TRBV6-6 and TRBJ2-3; TRBD2 aligns across 11 bases. This clonotype originated in a man between 25 and 39 years old in good health and CMV-seronegative. DNA of the CDR3: TGTGCCAGCAGATCAAATATAGCGGGGGGGCTCGATACGCAGTATTTT. This gives the protein CASRSNIAGGLDTQYF.